This TCR beta chain was obtained from a study of shared clonotypes between healthy human individuals. Study-wide context: With ages of 18 to 49, the donors were a couple of women and a few men.

This clone occurred a few times. The same CDR3 arises from other DNA sequences in this sample as well. Assay: immunoSEQ multiplex PCR; the TCRdb copy retains only in-frame clones and omits some. The sample lists roughly 2,000,000 clones; just under 95% were seen once. This CDR3 is built from 13 residues. CDR1 MNHEY and CDR2 SVGAGI come from the germline V gene. V dropped 2 bases and J dropped 4; count of bases not matched to a gene: 0. CD45RO-negative, CCR7-selected cells formed the naive CD8 fraction, which excluded terminally differentiated effector memory CD45RA+ cells. This clonotype was sampled from a man younger than 35 in good health. The sample comprised naive CD8+ T cells sorted from blood. The rearrangement links TRBV6-5 to TRBJ2-7; 9 bases match TRBD1. CDR3 region: CASSYDRGYEQYF. The CDR3 DNA is TGTGCCAGCAGTTACGACAGGGGGTACGAGCAGTACTTC.